The source of this TCR beta chain is a study of early T cells in non-severe SARS-CoV-2 infection. Turning to the study itself: The input, bulk RNA from unsorted whole blood, was sequenced, and chains were unpaired. Study results and limitations: VDJdb-based annotation leaned toward anti-spike CD8 responses and missed private and CD4 specificities.

This clonotype was counted ten times or more. What it recognizes is unknown. Unique molecular identifiers were affixed to single, distinct cDNA molecules. Each CDR3 protein is one row after TCRdb ran MiXCR on the 5' RACE reads. The sample has some 45,000 distinct CDR3 sequences, less than 10% seen once; the top ten hold over 4.5%. J gave up 3 bases and V 0 bases, and 5 bases lay outside the gene matches. Germline V lookup: CDR1 DFQATT, CDR2 SNEGSKA (reference sequence). This CDR3 spans 14 amino acids. The chain uses TRBV20-1 and TRBJ2-7; 7 bases are a match to TRBD2. The sequencing here drew on whole blood, taken at baseline. The clonotype originates from an adult who was a healthcare worker with PCR-confirmed SARS-CoV-2 infection or an uninfected control (not recorded which). The CDR3 reads CSAREGGGGYEQYF. DNA for the CDR3: TGCAGTGCTAGAGAGGGCGGGGGAGGCTACGAGCAGTACTTC.